The 24 T cell receptor beta chains below all came from one sample that was sequenced in a study of T cells in Graves' hyperthyroidism and ophthalmopathy. Researchers took RNA transcripts and amplified the TCR beta CDR3 regions from them. First-round RT-PCR targeting the TCR CDR3 was performed with the HTBI primer set. Via MiXCR, TCRdb re-called the multiplex PCR reads, giving one row per CDR3 protein. The sample includes approximately 400,000 distinct CDR3 sequences, roughly 18% seen only once; the top ten take 40%. Sequencing was performed on blood. The source of these receptors is a man aged 18 to 29 with Graves' ophthalmopathy.

This clonotype was picked up a small number of times. The chain carries TRBV7-9 and TRBJ1-2; 10 bases match TRBD1. J lost 5 bases, V lost 5 bases, and 14 bases had no gene match. This CDR3 region has 17 residues. Germline-derived CDR1 and CDR2 are SEHNR and FQNEAQ (reference sequence). The CDR3 coding sequence is TGTGCCAGCAGCCCTATGAGTGGGACAGGGGTTCCGTATGGCTACACCTTC. Its translation: CASSPMSGTGVPYGYTF.

This clonotype was detected many times. The V and J genes are TRBV12-3 or TRBV12-4 and TRBJ2-2, with 7 bases fitting TRBD1. The CDR3 has 13 residues. The V and J ends lost 6 bases and 8 bases, in that order; junction bases with no gene match: 6. The CDR3 nucleotides read TGTGCCAGCAGCTCGGGACAGCGAGGGGAGCTGTTTTTT. Residues: CASSSGQRGELFF.

This chain joins TRBV4-1 and TRBJ2-5, with D unclear. Germline values: CDR1 MGHRA, CDR2 YSYEKL. Trimming cost V 0 bases and J 7 bases, with 15 bases left between them. CDR3 length: 15 residues. The CDR3 region has the DNA TGCGCCAGCAGCCAAGATCATCTTCTAGATGGGACCCAGTACTTC. Translating it yields CASSQDHLLDGTQYF.

This clonotype was observed many times. The V and J genes are TRBV6-6 and TRBJ1-2; 7 nucleotides line up with TRBD1. CDR1 and CDR2 from the germline V gene are MNHNY and SVGAGI (reference sequence). This CDR3 contains 18 residues. Unmatched junction bases numbered 16, after V lost 0 bases and J lost 6 bases. The CDR3, as DNA: TGTGCCAGCAGTTACTCCTACCGACAGGGTGGTAGTGAGGATGGCTACACCTTC. Translated, it gives CASSYSYRQGGSEDGYTF.

The sample holds a few counts of this clonotype. The chain uses TRBV28 and TRBJ1-2; possible D gene TRBD1, 5 bases. Germline CDR1 is MDHEN and CDR2 is SYDVKM. The CDR3 totals 14 residues. V dropped 3 bases and J dropped 0 bases, with 8 bases sitting between them. In DNA form, the CDR3 reads TGTGCCAGCAGTTTTATGGGGCCTAACTATGGCTACACCTTC. Protein product: CASSFMGPNYGYTF.

This clonotype appeared a few times. The chain recombines TRBV7-8 with TRBJ1-6; D call uncertain. This CDR3 spans 14 amino acids. Trimming removed 5 bases at V and 6 bases at J, with 11 bases between. Per the germline V gene, CDR1 is SGHVS and CDR2 is FQNEAQ. CDR3 DNA: TGTGCCAGCAGCAAAAGGGAGGGTAATTCACCCCTCCACTTT. This translates into CASSKREGNSPLHF.

This clonotype was detected a few times. The chain combines TRBV6-1 with TRBJ1-2; TRBD1 matches at 9 bases. Per the germline V gene, CDR1 is MNHNS and CDR2 is SASEGT. The CDR3 runs 13 residues. V lost 4 bases and J lost 5; bases outside the gene matches: 2. The CDR3 region has the DNA TGTGCCAGCAGTGGGGGACAGGGATATGGCTACACCTTC. Translated, it gives CASSGGQGYGYTF.

The table lists this clonotype with many counts. The rearrangement joins TRBV10-3 to TRBJ2-7, with 7 bases identical to TRBD1. The CDR3 has 13 amino acids. Germline lookup yields CDR1 ENHRY and CDR2 SYGVKD. With 6 bases clipped from V and 3 bases from J, the junction kept 5 bases outside the gene matches. CDR3 nucleotides: TGTGCCATCAGCTCGGGACAGCTCTACGAGCAGTACTTC. Translation: CAISSGQLYEQYF.

Turning to this clonotype: This is likely an artifact of a read error, given a far larger clone one base away. V usage is TRBV6-1 and J usage is TRBJ2-3, with 9 bases aligning to TRBD2. From germline, CDR1 is MNHNS and CDR2 SASEGT. J was trimmed by 0 bases and V by 7 bases; bases with no gene match: 2. This CDR3 is built from 14 residues. This CDR3 reads CASTLAGSTDTQYF. CDR3 nucleotides: TGTGCCAGCACCCTAGCGGGGAGCACAGATACGCAGTATTTT.

As regards this clonotype: Since no conserved phenylalanine or tryptophan closes the CDR3, a read error is the likely cause. The CDR3 nucleotides are TGCAGTGCTAGTTCGTCCTATGGCTACACCCTC. It translates to CSASSSYGYTL. The chain joins TRBV20-1 to TRBJ1-2; D uncertain. The CDR3 consists of 11 residues. With 3 bases removed from V and 4 bases from J, the gap between germline ends came to 6 bases. The germline V gene encodes CDR1 DFQATT and CDR2 SNEGSKA (reference sequence).

This clonotype was seen repeatedly, ten times or more. V is TRBV27 and J is TRBJ1-6, with D maybe TRBD1 (5 bases). Germline V gene data show CDR1 as MNHEY and CDR2 as SMNVEV (reference sequence). This CDR3 contains 18 residues. V shed 0 bases and J shed 0 bases, with 12 bases lying between them. The CDR3 loop reads CASSLSTGTSSYNSPLHF. In DNA form, the CDR3 reads TGTGCCAGCAGTTTATCGACCGGGACGAGCTCCTATAATTCACCCCTCCACTTT.

This clonotype appeared a few times. The chain uses TRBV10-3 and TRBJ2-2, with TRBD2 matching over 8 bases. Trimming cost V 6 bases and J 6 bases; bases outside gene matches: 0. This CDR3 comprises 12 residues. Germline CDR1 is ENHRY and CDR2 is SYGVKD. DNA of the CDR3: TGTGCCATCAGAGCGGGAGCCGGGGAGCTGTTTTTT. This sequence encodes CAIRAGAGELFF.

Turning to this clonotype: A much more abundant neighbour one base away suggests this may be a read error. Here the CDR3 reads CANSYLGETEAFF. In DNA, the CDR3 is TGTGCCAACAGTTACTTGGGAGAGACTGAAGCTTTCTTT. This rearrangement joins TRBV6-5 to TRBJ1-1; unclear D gene. The CDR3 is 13 amino acids. In germline, CDR1 is MNHEY, CDR2 SVGAGI.

As regards this clonotype: The CDR3 ends on some other residue instead of the conserved phenylalanine or tryptophan, so this is likely a read error. The chain employs TRBV2 and TRBJ1-2; possibly TRBD1 for D (6 bases). The CDR3 is 16 residues long. Between the trimmed V and J ends, which lost 10 bases and 4 bases, there was a span of 25 bases. Germline V gene lookup returns CDR1 SNHLY and CDR2 FYNNEI. The CDR3 bases are TGTGCCATTGTCCAGGGAAGGGGGGGGGGCTTCTATGGCTACACCCTC. Its translation: CAIVQGRGGGFYGYTL.

This clonotype was observed at least ten times. The V call is TRBV27, the J call TRBJ2-7; 7 nucleotides line up with TRBD1. The CDR3 extends over 16 amino acids. The V segment lost 4 bases and the J segment 5 bases; nucleotides outside the gene matches: 14. Germline CDR1 is MNHEY and CDR2 is SMNVEV (reference sequence). CDR3 in amino acids: CASSSPGTVDPHEQYF. Here the CDR3 DNA reads TGTGCCAGCAGTTCTCCCGGGACAGTAGACCCCCACGAGCAGTACTTC.

This clonotype was seen more than once but under ten times. This clone may be a read error of a much larger clone one base away. This rearrangement joins TRBV2 to TRBJ2-1; 10 nucleotides match TRBD2. This CDR3 is built from 15 residues. V lost 5 bases to trimming and J lost 4 bases; unmatched junction nucleotides: 5. Germline V gene data show CDR1 as SNHLY and CDR2 as FYNNEI. This CDR3 is CASSRDSGGYNEQFF. CDR3 DNA sequence: TGTGCCAGCAGTAGGGATAGCGGGGGGTACAATGAGCAGTTCTTC. The full variable domain, with the rest looked up from reference TRBV2 and TRBJ2-1, is EPEVTQTPSHQVTQMGQEVILRCVPISNHLYFYWYRQILGQKVEFLVSFYNNEISEKSEIFDDQFSVERPDGSNFTLKIRSTKLEDSAMYFCASSRDSGGYNEQFFGPGTRLTVL.

A note on this clonotype: A much more abundant neighbour one base away suggests this may be a read error. The chain employs TRBV3-1 and TRBJ1-2; D is perhaps TRBD1 (5 bases). The V gene's germline CDR1 is LGHDT and CDR2 YNNKEL (reference sequence). Trimming shortened V by 3 bases and J by 7 bases, and 12 bases separated the two germline ends. This CDR3 region has 13 residues. The CDR3, as DNA: TGTGCCAGCAGCCACTTGGGAGGGGCTGGCTACACCTTC. Protein: CASSHLGGAGYTF.

This sequence joins TRBV7-2 and TRBJ1-6; D remains unclear. From germline, CDR1 is SGHTA and CDR2 FQGNSA. This CDR3 spans 15 amino acids. V lost 1 base and J lost 9, with 13 bases in between. The DNA of the CDR3 is TGTGCCAGCAGCTTAGGCTACGCCGGGAGTTCACCCCTCCACTTT. This encodes CASSLGYAGSSPLHF.

V gene TRBV4-1 combines with J gene TRBJ1-1; D gene unclear. The CDR3 sequence is 15 residues long. Germline V gives CDR1 MGHRA, CDR2 YSYEKL. Trimming removed 0 bases from V and 4 bases from J, with 12 bases in between. CDR3 coding DNA: TGCGCCAGCAGCCAAGATCGGTTGACTTTCACTGAAGCTTTCTTT. Encoded protein: CASSQDRLTFTEAFF.

The chain combines TRBV7-3 with TRBJ1-2, with unresolved D. V lost 2 bases to trimming and J lost 3 bases, with 13 bases between them. CDR1 is SGHTA and CDR2 is FQGTGA in the germline V gene. The CDR3 contains 15 residues. The CDR3 sequence: CASSLGSGDHYGYTF. The DNA of the CDR3 is TGTGCCAGCAGCTTAGGGAGCGGTGATCACTATGGCTACACCTTC.

The V call is TRBV7-3, the J call TRBJ2-5, with D hard to call. Trimming pared 5 bases from V and 5 bases from J, leaving 27 bases between. The V gene's germline CDR1 is SGHTA and CDR2 FQGTGA. The CDR3 consists of 18 residues. As DNA, the CDR3 is TGTGCCAGCAGCCCCCTTTCGGCACCGGCCCGGGCGACGGAGACCCAGTACTTC. It is translated as CASSPLSAPARATETQYF.

The chain uses TRBV7-3 and TRBJ2-4, with TRBD1 matching over 12 bases. V lost 4 bases and J lost 5; bases outside the gene matches: 3. In germline, CDR1 is SGHTA, CDR2 FQGTGA. The CDR3 runs to 15 residues. The CDR3 protein is CASSSGTGGENIQYF. The CDR3 DNA is TGTGCCAGCAGCTCGGGGACAGGGGGCGAAAACATTCAGTACTTC. The full variable domain, in which reference TRBV7-3 and TRBJ2-4 provide the parts outside the CDR3, is GAGVSQTPSNKVTEKGKYVELRCDPISGHTALYWYRQSLGQGPEFLIYFQGTGAADDSGLPNDRFFAVRPEGSVSTLKIQRTERGDSAVYLCASSSGTGGENIQYFGAGTRLSVL.

In its sample, this clonotype was seen many times. J is TRBJ1-1 and V is TRBV20-1, with D perhaps TRBD1 (5 bases). This CDR3 contains 14 residues. Germline-derived CDR1 and CDR2 are DFQATT and SNEGSKA (reference sequence). Trimming removed 7 bases from V and 0 bases from J, with 15 bases in between. CDR3 in amino acids: CSVPGGGLNTEAFF. The CDR3 nucleotides read TGCAGTGTCCCCGGGGGGGGATTGAACACTGAAGCTTTCTTT.

The chain links TRBV6-1 to TRBJ1-2; D is uncertain. V lost 3 bases to trimming and J lost 5 bases, with 13 bases between them. The CDR3 has 14 residues. Germline CDR1 and CDR2: MNHNS and SASEGT. Here the CDR3 reads CASSDLAAPYGYTF. The CDR3 DNA reads TGTGCCAGCAGTGATCTGGCGGCACCTTATGGCTACACCTTC.